This TCR beta chain comes out of a study of blood T cell repertoires in COVID-19. Looking at the study overall: Researchers got acute and convalescent COVID-19 samples from the United States, Italy and Spain.

Seattle-derived patients entered the study during active infection and were followed longitudinally. This clone was found a few times. How the authors handled the data: It was from reference gene primer amplification that nucleated cell counts were estimated. The repertoire was sequenced with immunoSEQ multiplex PCR; TCRdb's copy has only in-frame clones and lacks some. V and J calls and clone size follow that table, whereas D and trimming were derived from the DNA. The sample records roughly 130,000 clones, around 90% being singletons. The TCR originated in a man between 60 and 75 years old with COVID-19, enrolled during active disease. The sequenced material came from peripheral blood.

In DNA form, the CDR3 reads TGCGCCAGCAGCGGTGGACAGGCCCCTTCCTTGAACACTGAAGCTTTCTTT. This gives the protein CASSGGQAPSLNTEAFF. V and J are TRBV5-1 and TRBJ1-1; TRBD1 matches at 7 bases. In germline, CDR1 is SGHRS, CDR2 YFSETQ. J was trimmed by 0 bases and V by 4 bases; bases with no gene match: 12. The length of the CDR3 is 17 residues.